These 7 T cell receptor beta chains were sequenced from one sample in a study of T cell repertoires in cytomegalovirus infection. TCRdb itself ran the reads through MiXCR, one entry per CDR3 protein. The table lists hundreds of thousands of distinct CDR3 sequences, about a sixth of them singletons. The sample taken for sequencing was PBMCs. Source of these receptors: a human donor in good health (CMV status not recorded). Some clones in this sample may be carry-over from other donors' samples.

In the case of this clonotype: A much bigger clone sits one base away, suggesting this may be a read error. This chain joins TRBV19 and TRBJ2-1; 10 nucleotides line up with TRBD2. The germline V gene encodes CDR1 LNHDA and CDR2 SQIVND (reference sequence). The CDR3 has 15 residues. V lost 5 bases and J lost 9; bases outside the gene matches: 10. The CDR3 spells CASSDGLAVSIEQFF. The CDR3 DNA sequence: TGTGCCAGTAGTGATGGACTAGCGGTTTCCATTGAGCAGTTCTTC.

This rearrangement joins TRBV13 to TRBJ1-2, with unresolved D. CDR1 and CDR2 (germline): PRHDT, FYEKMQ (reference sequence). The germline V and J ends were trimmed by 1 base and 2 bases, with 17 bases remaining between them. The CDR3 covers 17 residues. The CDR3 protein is CASSLVTAPGWNYGYTF. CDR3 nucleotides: TGTGCCAGCAGCTTAGTGACGGCTCCAGGCTGGAACTATGGCTACACCTTC. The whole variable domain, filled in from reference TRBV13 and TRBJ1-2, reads AAGVIQSPRHLIKEKRETATLKCYPIPRHDTVYWYQQGPGQDPQFLISFYEKMQSDKGSIPDRFSAQQFSDYHSELNMSSLELGDSALYFCASSLVTAPGWNYGYTFGSGTRLTVV.

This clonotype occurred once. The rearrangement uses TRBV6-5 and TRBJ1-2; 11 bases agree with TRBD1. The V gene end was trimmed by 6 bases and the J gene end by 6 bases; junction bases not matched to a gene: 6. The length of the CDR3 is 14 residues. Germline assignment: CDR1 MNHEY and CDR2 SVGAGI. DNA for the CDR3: TGTGCCAGCAGGGACGGACAGGGGGCGGATGGCTACACCTTC. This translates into CASRDGQGADGYTF.

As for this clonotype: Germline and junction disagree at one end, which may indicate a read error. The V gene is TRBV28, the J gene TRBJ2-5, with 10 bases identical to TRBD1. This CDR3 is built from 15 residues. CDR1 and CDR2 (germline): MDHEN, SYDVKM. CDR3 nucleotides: TGTGCCAGCAGTTCCCCGGGACAGGGGATGCAGACCCGGTACTTC. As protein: CASSSPGQGMQTRYF.

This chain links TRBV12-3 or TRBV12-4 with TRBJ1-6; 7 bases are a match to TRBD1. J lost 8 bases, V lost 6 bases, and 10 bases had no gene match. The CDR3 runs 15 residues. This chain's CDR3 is CASRRQGRSDSPLHF. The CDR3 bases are TGTGCCAGCAGAAGACAGGGTAGATCGGATTCACCCCTCCACTTT.

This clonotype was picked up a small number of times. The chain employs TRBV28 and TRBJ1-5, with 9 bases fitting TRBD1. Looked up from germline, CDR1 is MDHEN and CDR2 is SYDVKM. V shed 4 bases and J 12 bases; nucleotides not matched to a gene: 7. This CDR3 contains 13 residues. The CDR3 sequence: CASSSTGTGLQHF. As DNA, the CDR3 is TGTGCCAGCAGTTCCACCGGGACAGGGCTCCAGCATTTT.

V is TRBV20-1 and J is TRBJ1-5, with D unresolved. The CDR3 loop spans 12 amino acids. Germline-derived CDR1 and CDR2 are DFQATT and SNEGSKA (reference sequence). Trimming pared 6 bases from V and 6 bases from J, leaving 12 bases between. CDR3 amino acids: CSARRLGQPQHF. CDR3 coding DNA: TGCAGTGCCCGAAGGCTCGGTCAGCCCCAGCATTTT.